The text below deals with one T cell receptor (beta chain). V dropped 5 bases and J dropped 5 bases, with 16 bases sitting between them. This CDR3 is 15 amino acids long. The sample belongs to a study of CD8 T cells in Susac syndrome. The multiple sclerosis controls were treatment-naive patients affected by stable or active relapsing-remitting disease. TEMRA cells were enriched by FACS, and CD4+ and CD8+ T cells were negatively isolated. An amount of RNA that ranged from roughly 0.5 to 1 ug was reverse transcribed with random hexamers. Amplification of TCR beta CDR3 used immunoSEQ multiplex PCR across 54 Vbeta and 13 Jbeta. TCRdb analysed the immunoSEQ multiplex PCR reads with MiXCR anew, one entry per CDR3 protein. This table has roughly 400,000 distinct CDR3 sequences, 75% to 90% appearing once.

The clonotype comes from a human donor with multiple sclerosis. The material sequenced was CD8+ T cells from PBMCs. The gene calls are TRBV12-3 or TRBV12-4 and TRBJ1-5; D may be TRBD1 (5 bases). Written as DNA, the CDR3 is TGTGCCAGCAGTCCTGACAGTCGAGTCGATCAGCCCCAGCATTTT. It encodes CASSPDSRVDQPQHF.